Given below is one TCR beta chain in context. Its specificity is not known. The junction does not match germline at one end; this may be a read error. The data were obtained in a study of blood T cells in healthy people across ages. Study conclusions and caveats: Greater diversity and more naive CD4+ cells were seen in long-lived donors than in aged donors. Researchers said unsorted PBMCs prevented a conclusive naive versus antigen-experienced comparison. Age showed a roughly linear inverse relationship with TCR beta diversity per million T cells.

With each sample, at least 5 micrograms of total RNA were extracted. Alongside a J-beta primer mix, a sample-barcoded 5' primer served in a second PCR lasting 7 to 11 cycles. TCRdb re-derived calls from the 5' RACE reads in MiXCR, one entry per CDR3 protein. The sample records hundreds of thousands of distinct CDR3 sequences, just over 55% being singletons. Sequencing was performed on blood. The sequence came from a middle-aged man in good health.

In nucleotides, the CDR3 is TGCAGTACTAGGGGCCCCAGGGAAGGAGGAGAGACCCAGTACTTC. Its translation is CSTRGPREGGETQYF. V is TRBV20-1 and J is TRBJ2-7, with D perhaps assigned TRBD1 or TRBD2 (5 bases each). The DNA matches TRBJ2-5 better at its end, which makes the J call doubtful. CDR3 size: 15 residues. Germline V gene lookup returns CDR1 DFQATT and CDR2 SNEGSKA (reference sequence).